Described below is a single TCR beta chain sequence and its context. Its specificity is not known. In the PCR, 60 Vbeta and 13 Jbeta primers were used. The data were produced by immunoSEQ multiplex PCR, yet TCRdb's version contains in-frame clones alone and is incomplete. This sample carries around 150,000 clones, approximately 80% of them seen once, and the ten largest clones take less than 4.5%. The data derive from a study of cytomegalovirus exposure and HLA in healthy donors. Turning to the study itself: Most genotyped donors, 81% of 300 to 400, had Caucasian-associated genetic ancestry.

The CDR3 has 14 residues. The germline gives CDR1 LGHNA, CDR2 YSLEER. The ends lost 6 bases at V and 4 bases at J; junction bases unmatched: 4. Study-level findings and limits: The availability of immune exposure information extended only to CMV serostatus. The HLA-A and HLA-B alleles of most subjects were reportedly predicted accurately from TCR beta sequences. When a later analysis compared HLA-associated TCR beta chains with equally common others, the HLA-associated chains turned out to be more clonally expanded and to have lower generation probabilities.

This clonotype was sampled from a man aged 25-45 years in good health and CMV-seropositive. Material for sequencing was PBMCs. This chain uses TRBV4-3 with TRBJ1-1, with 11 bases aligning to TRBD1. The CDR3 region is CASSQGQGGTEAFF. The CDR3 DNA reads as TGCGCCAGCAGTCAGGGACAGGGGGGCACTGAAGCTTTCTTT.